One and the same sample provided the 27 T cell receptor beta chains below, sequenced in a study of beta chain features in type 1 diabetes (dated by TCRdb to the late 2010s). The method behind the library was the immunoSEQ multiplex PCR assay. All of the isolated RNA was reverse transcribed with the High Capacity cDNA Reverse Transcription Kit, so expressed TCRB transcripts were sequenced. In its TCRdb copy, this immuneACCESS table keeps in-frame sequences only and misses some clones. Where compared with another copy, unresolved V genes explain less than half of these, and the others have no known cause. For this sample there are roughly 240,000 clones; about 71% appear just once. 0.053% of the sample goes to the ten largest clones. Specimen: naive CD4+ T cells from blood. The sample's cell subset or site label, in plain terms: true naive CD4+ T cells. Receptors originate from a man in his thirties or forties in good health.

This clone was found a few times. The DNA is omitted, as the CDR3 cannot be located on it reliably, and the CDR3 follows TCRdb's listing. The CDR3 sequence: CATSPFGPGDIQYF. The chain is built from TRBV15 and TRBJ2-4; the table gives TRBD1 as D, unverified against the DNA. In germline, CDR1 is LNHNV, CDR2 YYDKDF (reference sequence). From its first to its last residue, the CDR3 has 14 amino acids.

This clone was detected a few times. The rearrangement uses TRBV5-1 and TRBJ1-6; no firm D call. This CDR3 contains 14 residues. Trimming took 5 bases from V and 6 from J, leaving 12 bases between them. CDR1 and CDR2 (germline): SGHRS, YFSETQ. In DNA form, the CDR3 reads TGCGCCAGCAGTACAGAGCGGGGTAATTCACCCCTCCACTTT. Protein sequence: CASSTERGNSPLHF.

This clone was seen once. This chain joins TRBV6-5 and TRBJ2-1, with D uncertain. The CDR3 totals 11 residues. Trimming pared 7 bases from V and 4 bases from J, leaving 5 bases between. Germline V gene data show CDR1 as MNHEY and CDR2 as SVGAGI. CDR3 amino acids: CASTFYNEQFF. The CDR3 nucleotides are TGTGCCAGCACCTTTTACAATGAGCAGTTCTTC.

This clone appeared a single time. CDR3 amino acids: CASSTRQGANNEQFF. The CDR3 DNA sequence: TGTGCCAGCAGCACCAGACAGGGGGCCAACAATGAGCAGTTCTTC. The V call is TRBV14, the J call TRBJ2-1; 10 positions match TRBD1. CDR3 length: 15 amino acids. V was clipped by 5 bases and J by 5 bases; unmatched bases: 6. Germline V lookup: CDR1 SGHDN, CDR2 FVKESK. The variable domain in full, completed from reference TRBV14 and TRBJ2-1, reads EAGVTQFPSHSVIEKGQTVTLRCDPISGHDNLYWYRRVMGKEIKFLLHFVKESKQDESGMPNNRFLAERTGGTYSTLKVQPAELEDSGVYFCASSTRQGANNEQFFGPGTRLTVL.

CDR3 sequence: CASSPQLGGGANEQYF. CDR3 sequence (DNA): TGTGCCAGCAGCCCCCAACTCGGCGGGGGGGCCAACGAGCAGTACTTC. The J gene is TRBJ2-7, the V gene TRBV7-9, with 9 bases matching TRBD2. The CDR3 contains 16 residues. Germline V lookup: CDR1 SEHNR, CDR2 FQNEAQ (reference sequence). Trimming at V came to 5 bases and at J to 5 bases, leaving 13 bases not matched to a gene. The entire variable domain, with the rest obtained from reference TRBV7-9 and TRBJ2-7, is as follows: DTGVSQNPRHKITKRGQNVTFRCDPISEHNRLYWYRQTLGQGPEFLTYFQNEAQLEKSRLLSDRFSAERPKGSFSTLEIQRTEQGDSAMYLCASSPQLGGGANEQYFGPGTRLTVT.

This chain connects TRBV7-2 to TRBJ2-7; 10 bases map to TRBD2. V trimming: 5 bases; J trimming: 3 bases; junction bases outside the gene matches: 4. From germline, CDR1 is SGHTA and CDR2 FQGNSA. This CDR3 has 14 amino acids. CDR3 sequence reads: CASSLGLAYYEQYF. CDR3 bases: TGTGCCAGCAGCCTGGGACTAGCGTACTACGAGCAGTACTTC.

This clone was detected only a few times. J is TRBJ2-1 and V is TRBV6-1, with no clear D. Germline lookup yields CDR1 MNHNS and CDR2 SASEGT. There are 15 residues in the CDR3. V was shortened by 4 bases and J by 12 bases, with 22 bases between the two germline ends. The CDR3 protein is CASSGKGQQVTRQFF. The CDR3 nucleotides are TGTGCCAGCAGTGGGAAAGGCCAGCAGGTAACCAGGCAGTTCTTC.

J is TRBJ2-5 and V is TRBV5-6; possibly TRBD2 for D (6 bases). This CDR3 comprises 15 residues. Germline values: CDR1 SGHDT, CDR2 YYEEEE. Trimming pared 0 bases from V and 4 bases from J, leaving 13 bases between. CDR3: CASSLVGRLRETQYF. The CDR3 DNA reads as TGTGCCAGCAGCTTGGTAGGGAGGCTCCGAGAGACCCAGTACTTC.

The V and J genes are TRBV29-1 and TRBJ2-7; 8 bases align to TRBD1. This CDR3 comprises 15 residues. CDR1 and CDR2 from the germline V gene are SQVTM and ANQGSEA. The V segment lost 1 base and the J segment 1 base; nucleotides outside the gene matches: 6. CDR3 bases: TGCAGCGTTGAAGGAAGGACAGGGTCTTCCTACGAGCAGTACTTC. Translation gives CSVEGRTGSSYEQYF.

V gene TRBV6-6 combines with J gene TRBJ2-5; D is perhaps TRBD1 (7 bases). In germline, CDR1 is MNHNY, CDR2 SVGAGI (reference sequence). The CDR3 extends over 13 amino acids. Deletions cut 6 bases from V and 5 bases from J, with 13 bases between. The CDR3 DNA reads TGTGCCAGCAGCCCACAGGGGAGGGAGACCCAGTACTTC. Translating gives CASSPQGRETQYF.

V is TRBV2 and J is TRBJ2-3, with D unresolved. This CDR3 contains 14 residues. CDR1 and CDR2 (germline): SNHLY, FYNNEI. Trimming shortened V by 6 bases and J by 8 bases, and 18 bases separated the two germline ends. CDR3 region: CASRGTSTILTQYF. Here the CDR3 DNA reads TGTGCCAGCAGGGGCACCAGCACCATACTTACGCAGTATTTT.

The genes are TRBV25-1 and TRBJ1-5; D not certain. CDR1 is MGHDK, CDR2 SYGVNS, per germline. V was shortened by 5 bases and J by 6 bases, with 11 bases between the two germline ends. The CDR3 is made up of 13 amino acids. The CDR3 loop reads CASSPQTGQPQHF. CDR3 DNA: TGTGCCAGCAGTCCTCAAACTGGTCAGCCCCAGCATTTT. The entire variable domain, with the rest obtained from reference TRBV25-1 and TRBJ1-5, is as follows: EADIYQTPRYLVIGTGKKITLECSQTMGHDKMYWYQQDPGMELHLIHYSYGVNSTEKGDLSSESTVSRIRTEHFPLTLESARPSHTSQYLCASSPQTGQPQHFGDGTRLSIL.

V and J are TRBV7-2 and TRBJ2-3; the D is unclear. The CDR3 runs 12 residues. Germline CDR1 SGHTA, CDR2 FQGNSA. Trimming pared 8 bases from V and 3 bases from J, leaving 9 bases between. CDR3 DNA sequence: TGTGCCAGCTGTTGGACGACAGATACGCAGTATTTT. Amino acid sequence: CASCWTTDTQYF.

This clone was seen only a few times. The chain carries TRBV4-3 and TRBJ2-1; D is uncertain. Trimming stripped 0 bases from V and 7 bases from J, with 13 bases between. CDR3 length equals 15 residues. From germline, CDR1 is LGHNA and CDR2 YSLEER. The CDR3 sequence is CASSQEAAHTNEQFF. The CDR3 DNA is TGCGCCAGCAGCCAAGAGGCCGCCCATACAAATGAGCAGTTCTTC.

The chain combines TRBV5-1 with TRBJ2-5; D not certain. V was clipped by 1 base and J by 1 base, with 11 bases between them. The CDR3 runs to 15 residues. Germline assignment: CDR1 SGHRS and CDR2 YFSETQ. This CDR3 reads CASSLSIPGQETQYF. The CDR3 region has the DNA TGCGCCAGCAGCTTGTCGATACCAGGCCAAGAGACCCAGTACTTC.

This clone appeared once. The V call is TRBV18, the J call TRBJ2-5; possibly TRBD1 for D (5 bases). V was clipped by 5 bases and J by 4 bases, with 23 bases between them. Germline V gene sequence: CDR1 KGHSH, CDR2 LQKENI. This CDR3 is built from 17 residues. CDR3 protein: CASSSSKGRTSVETQYF. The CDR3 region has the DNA TGTGCCAGCTCATCCAGCAAGGGGCGTACGTCGGTAGAGACCCAGTACTTC.

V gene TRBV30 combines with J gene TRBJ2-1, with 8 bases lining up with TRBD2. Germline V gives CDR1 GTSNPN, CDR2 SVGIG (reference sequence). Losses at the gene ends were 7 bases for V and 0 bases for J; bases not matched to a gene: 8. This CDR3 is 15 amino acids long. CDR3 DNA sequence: TGTGCCTCCACACTAGCGGCGAGCTCCTACAATGAGCAGTTCTTC. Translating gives CASTLAASSYNEQFF.

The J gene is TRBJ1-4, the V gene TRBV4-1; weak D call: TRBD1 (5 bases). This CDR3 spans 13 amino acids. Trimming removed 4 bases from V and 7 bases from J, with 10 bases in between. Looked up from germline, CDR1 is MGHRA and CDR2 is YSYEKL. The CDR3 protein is CASSLTQGEKLFF. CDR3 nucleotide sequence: TGCGCCAGCAGCCTTACGCAGGGTGAAAAACTGTTTTTT.

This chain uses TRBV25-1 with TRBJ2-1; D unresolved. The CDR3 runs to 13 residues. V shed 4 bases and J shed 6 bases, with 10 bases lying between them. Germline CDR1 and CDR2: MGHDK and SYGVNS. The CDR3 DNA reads TGTGCCAGCAGTGGCCCGAACGGCAATGAGCAGTTCTTC. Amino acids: CASSGPNGNEQFF.

The CDR3 here is CAWSNSFSYTF. The CDR3 DNA reads TGTGCCTGGAGTAACAGCTTTAGCTACACCTTC. The chain employs TRBV30 and TRBJ1-2; no firm D call. The V gene's germline CDR1 is GTSNPN and CDR2 SVGIG (reference sequence). The CDR3 consists of 11 residues. The germline V and J ends were trimmed by 2 bases and 9 bases, with 10 bases remaining between them.

CDR3 sequence (DNA): TGTGCCAGCAGAGATAGGGAGACCCAGTACTTC. Translation gives CASRDRETQYF. The gene calls are TRBV7-2 and TRBJ2-5; D is undetermined. This CDR3 spans 11 amino acids. With 6 bases removed from V and 5 bases from J, the gap between germline ends came to 7 bases. CDR1 is SGHTA, CDR2 FQGNSA, per germline.

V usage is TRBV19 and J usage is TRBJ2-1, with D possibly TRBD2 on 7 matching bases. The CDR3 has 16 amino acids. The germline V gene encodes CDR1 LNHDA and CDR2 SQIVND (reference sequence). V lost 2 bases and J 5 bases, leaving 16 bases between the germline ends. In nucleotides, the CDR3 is TGTGCCAGTAGTATACGTCGGGGGGCACCCAACAATGAGCAGTTCTTC. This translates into CASSIRRGAPNNEQFF.

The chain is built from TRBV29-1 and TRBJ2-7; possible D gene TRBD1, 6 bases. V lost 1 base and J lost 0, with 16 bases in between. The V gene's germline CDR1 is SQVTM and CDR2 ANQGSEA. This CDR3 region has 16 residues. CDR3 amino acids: CSVEVSRRGASYEQYF. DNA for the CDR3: TGCAGCGTTGAAGTTTCGCGCAGGGGAGCCTCCTACGAGCAGTACTTC.

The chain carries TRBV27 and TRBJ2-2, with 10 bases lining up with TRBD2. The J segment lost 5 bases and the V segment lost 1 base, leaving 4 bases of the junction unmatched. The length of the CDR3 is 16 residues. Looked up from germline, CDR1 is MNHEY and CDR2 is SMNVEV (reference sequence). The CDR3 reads CASSLLAGGGTGELFF. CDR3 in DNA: TGTGCCAGCAGTTTATTAGCGGGAGGCGGGACCGGGGAGCTGTTTTTT.

DNA of the CDR3: TGCGCCAGCAGCCGAGGACCAGCGGGAAATGAGCAGTTCTTC. It yields the protein CASSRGPAGNEQFF. V and J are TRBV4-1 and TRBJ2-1; 7 bases agree with TRBD2. Trimming took 4 bases from V and 7 from J; bases not matched to a gene: 7. This CDR3 region has 14 residues. CDR1 is MGHRA, CDR2 YSYEKL, per germline.

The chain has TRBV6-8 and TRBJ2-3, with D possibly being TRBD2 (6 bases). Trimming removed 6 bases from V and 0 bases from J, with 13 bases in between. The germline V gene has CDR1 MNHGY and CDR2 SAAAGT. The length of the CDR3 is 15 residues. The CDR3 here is CASRTRGTSTDTQYF. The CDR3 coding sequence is TGTGCCAGCAGGACCCGCGGGACTAGCACAGATACGCAGTATTTT.

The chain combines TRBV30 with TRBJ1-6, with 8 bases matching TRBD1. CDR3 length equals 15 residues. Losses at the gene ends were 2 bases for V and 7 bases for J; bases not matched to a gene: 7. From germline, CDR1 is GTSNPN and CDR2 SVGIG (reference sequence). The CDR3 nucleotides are TGTGCCTGGAGTCGCGACAGGGGAGCGAATTCACCCCTCCACTTT. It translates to CAWSRDRGANSPLHF. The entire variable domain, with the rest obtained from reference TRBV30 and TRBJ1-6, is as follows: SQTIHQWPATLVQPVGSPLSLECTVEGTSNPNLYWYRQAAGRGLQLLFYSVGIGQISSEVPQNLSASRPQDRQFILSSKKLLLSDSGFYLCAWSRDRGANSPLHFGNGTRLTVT.